These 11 T cell receptor beta chains share one sample of origin, sequenced in a study of cytomegalovirus exposure and HLA in healthy donors. PCR amplification relied on 60 Vbeta primers (plus 13 Jbeta primers). Measured with immunoSEQ multiplex PCR; TCRdb has only the in-frame clones, and not every one. The sample carries 140,000 or so clones, roughly 10% recorded once. The specimen was PBMCs. The receptors were sampled from a male donor in good health and CMV-seronegative.

This clone was seen a handful of times. The V gene is TRBV5-4, the J gene TRBJ2-1; a weak D match, TRBD1 (6 bases). This CDR3 contains 14 residues. The germline V gene has CDR1 SGHNT and CDR2 YYREEE (reference sequence). Trimming removed 1 base from V and 8 bases from J, with 13 bases in between. CDR3 in amino acids: CASSLWPGDDEQFF. For the CDR3, the DNA is TGTGCCAGCAGCTTGTGGCCAGGGGACGATGAGCAGTTCTTC.

The V and J genes are TRBV5-1 and TRBJ1-1, with D maybe TRBD1 (5 bases). V lost 0 bases and J 3 bases, leaving 15 bases between the germline ends. Germline loops: CDR1 SGHRS, CDR2 YFSETQ. The CDR3 totals 16 residues. CDR3 nucleotide sequence: TGCGCCAGCAGCTTGGTAGAAGGGGCTCGGGACACTGAAGCTTTCTTT. Translation: CASSLVEGARDTEAFF.

This sequence joins TRBV2 and TRBJ2-4; D call uncertain. CDR3 length equals 13 residues. CDR1 is SNHLY, CDR2 FYNNEI, per germline. V was clipped by 2 bases and J by 8 bases, with 10 bases between them. CDR3 bases: TGTGCCAGCAGTGAACAGGCGCCGGACATTCAGTACTTC. Translating gives CASSEQAPDIQYF.

This sequence joins TRBV5-8 and TRBJ1-6; no reliable D call. CDR3 length: 15 residues. V gave up 4 bases and J gave up 0 bases, with 8 bases separating them. Per germline, CDR1 SGHTS and CDR2 YDEGEE. This CDR3 is CASSLDSSYNSPLHF. In DNA, the CDR3 is TGTGCCAGCAGCCTGGACTCCTCCTATAATTCACCCCTCCACTTT. Full variable domain (missing parts from reference TRBV5-8 and TRBJ1-6): EAGVTQSPTHLIKTRGQQATLRCSPISGHTSVYWYQQALGLGLQFLLWYDEGEERNRGNFPPRFSGRQFPNYSSELNVNALELEDSALYLCASSLDSSYNSPLHFGNGTRLTVT.

Only a few counts were recorded for this clone. The genes are TRBV19 and TRBJ1-5; unclear D gene. V dropped 2 bases and J dropped 1 base, with 12 bases sitting between them. The CDR3 spans 16 residues. The germline V gene encodes CDR1 LNHDA and CDR2 SQIVND (reference sequence). CDR3 in amino acids: CASSIFGGGSNQPQHF. CDR3 nucleotide sequence: TGTGCCAGTAGTATATTTGGAGGAGGGAGCAATCAGCCCCAGCATTTT.

The DNA of the CDR3 is TGTGCCAGCAGGATACTACTGAACACTGAAGCTTTCTTT. Translation gives CASRILLNTEAFF. The chain is built from TRBV28 and TRBJ1-1; D gene uncertain. Per the germline V gene, CDR1 is MDHEN and CDR2 is SYDVKM. The CDR3 has 13 residues. With 6 bases removed from V and 0 bases from J, the gap between germline ends came to 8 bases.

There are a few counts of this clone. The chain uses TRBV27 and TRBJ1-1; 9 nucleotides agree with TRBD1. J lost 5 bases, V lost 5 bases, and 9 bases had no gene match. The CDR3 extends over 15 amino acids. The V gene's germline CDR1 is MNHEY and CDR2 SMNVEV (reference sequence). The CDR3 coding sequence is TGTGCCAGCAGTCCACTCGGGACAGGGAATACTGAAGCTTTCTTT. This encodes CASSPLGTGNTEAFF.

This clone was picked up a small number of times. The genes are TRBV10-3 and TRBJ2-5; D unclear. The CDR3 contains 16 residues. V was pared by 2 bases and J by 2 bases, with 15 bases between. CDR1 ENHRY and CDR2 SYGVKD come from the germline V gene. This chain's CDR3 is CAISEISLSPQETQYF. CDR3 bases: TGTGCCATCAGTGAGATAAGCTTAAGCCCTCAAGAGACCCAGTACTTC.

This clone has more than one count but fewer than ten. The chain joins TRBV10-3 to TRBJ1-1; 7 nucleotides match TRBD1. CDR1 and CDR2 from the germline V gene are ENHRY and SYGVKD. Germline trimming cut 9 bases from V and 2 bases from J; bases unmatched to any gene: 9. This CDR3 has 14 amino acids. As DNA, the CDR3 is TGTGCCATTCAGAGGACAGGTCCTAACACTGAAGCTTTCTTT. Amino acid sequence: CAIQRTGPNTEAFF.

This sequence joins TRBV19 and TRBJ2-1, with 7 positions matching TRBD2. The germline CDR1 and CDR2 sequences are LNHDA and SQIVND (reference sequence). The CDR3 length is 16 residues. After removal of 4 bases from V and 2 bases from J, the junction contained 8 bases not matched to a gene. The CDR3 loop reads CASSKGLGPAYNEQFF. The CDR3 DNA follows: TGTGCCAGTAGTAAAGGACTAGGGCCCGCCTACAATGAGCAGTTCTTC. Full variable domain (outside the CDR3, taken from reference TRBV19 and TRBJ2-1): DGGITQSPKYLFRKEGQNVTLSCEQNLNHDAMYWYRQDPGQGLRLIYYSQIVNDFQKGDIAEGYSVSREKKESFPLTVTSAQKNPTAFYLCASSKGLGPAYNEQFFGPGTRLTVL.

The CDR3, as DNA: TGTGCCTGGAGTGTCCAGGGGGCCTATGGCTACACCTTC. Translation gives CAWSVQGAYGYTF. The chain employs TRBV30 and TRBJ1-2; 8 bases are a match to TRBD1. There are 13 residues in the CDR3. The V segment lost 0 bases and the J segment 4 bases; nucleotides outside the gene matches: 1. Germline CDR1 and CDR2: GTSNPN and SVGIG (reference sequence).